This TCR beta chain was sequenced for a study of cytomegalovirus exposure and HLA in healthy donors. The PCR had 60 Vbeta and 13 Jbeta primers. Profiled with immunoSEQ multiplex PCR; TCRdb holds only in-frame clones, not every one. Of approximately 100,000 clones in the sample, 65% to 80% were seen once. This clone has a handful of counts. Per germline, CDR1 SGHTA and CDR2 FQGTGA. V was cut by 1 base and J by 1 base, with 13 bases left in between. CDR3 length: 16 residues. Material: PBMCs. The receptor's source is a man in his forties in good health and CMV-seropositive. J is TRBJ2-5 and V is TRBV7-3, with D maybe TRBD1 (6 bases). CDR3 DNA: TGTGCCAGCAGCTTAAGGGCAGGGGCCTCCCAAGAGACCCAGTACTTC. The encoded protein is CASSLRAGASQETQYF.